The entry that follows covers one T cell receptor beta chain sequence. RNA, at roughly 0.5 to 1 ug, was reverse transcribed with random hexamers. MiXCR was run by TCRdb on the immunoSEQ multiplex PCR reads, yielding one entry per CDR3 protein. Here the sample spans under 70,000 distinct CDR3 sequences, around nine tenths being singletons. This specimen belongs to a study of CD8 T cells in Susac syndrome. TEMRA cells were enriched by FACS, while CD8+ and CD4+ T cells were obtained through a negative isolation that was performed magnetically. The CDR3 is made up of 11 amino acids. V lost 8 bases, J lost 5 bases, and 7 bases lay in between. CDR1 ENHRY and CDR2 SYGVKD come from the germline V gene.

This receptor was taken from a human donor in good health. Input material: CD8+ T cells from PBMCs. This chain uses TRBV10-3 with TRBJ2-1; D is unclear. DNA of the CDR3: TGTGCCATCTGGGGTAACAATGAGCAGTTCTTC. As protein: CAIWGNNEQFF.